This record looks at one T cell receptor beta chain sequence and its context. The data were taken from a study of shared T cell receptors in the human thymus. This CDR3 is built from 15 residues. Trimming removed 3 bases at V and 7 bases at J, with 16 bases between. The germline CDR1 and CDR2 sequences are LNHDA and SQIVND (reference sequence). This table comes from immunoSEQ multiplex PCR, and its TCRdb copy is limited to in-frame clones, with some not included. The repertoire includes 550,000 to 800,000 clones, 80% to 90% of them detected once, and roughly 0.01% sits in the top ten. Another study also made use of these data, one on human thymus T cells. As that report states: The thymus was resected at corrective cardiac surgery. Thymic TCR repertoires of unrelated people reportedly overlapped highly.

Sequencing was carried out using thymocytes. The chain joins TRBV19 to TRBJ1-5; D possibly corresponds to TRBD1 (6 bases). This clonotype originated in a girl under three years old with a congenital heart defect. The CDR3 bases are TGTGCCAGTAGTATGGGGACAAGCAACCGGCAGCCCCAGCATTTT. Protein sequence: CASSMGTSNRQPQHF.